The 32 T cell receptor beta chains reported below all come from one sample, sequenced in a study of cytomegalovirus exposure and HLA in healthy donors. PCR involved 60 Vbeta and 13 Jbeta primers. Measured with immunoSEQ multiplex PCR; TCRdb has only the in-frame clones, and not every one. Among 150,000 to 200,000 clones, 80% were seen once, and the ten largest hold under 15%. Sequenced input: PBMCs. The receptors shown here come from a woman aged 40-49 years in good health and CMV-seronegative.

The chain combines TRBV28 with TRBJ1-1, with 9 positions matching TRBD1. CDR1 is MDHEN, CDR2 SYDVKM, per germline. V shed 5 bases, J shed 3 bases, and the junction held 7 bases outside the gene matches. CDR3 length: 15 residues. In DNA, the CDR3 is TGTGCCAGCAGTCCCGGGACAGGGACGGACACTGAAGCTTTCTTT. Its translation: CASSPGTGTDTEAFF.

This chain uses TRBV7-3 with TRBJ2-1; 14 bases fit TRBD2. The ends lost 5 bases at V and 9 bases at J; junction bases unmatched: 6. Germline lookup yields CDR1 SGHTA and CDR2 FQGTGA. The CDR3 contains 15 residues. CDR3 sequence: CASSQTSGGAGEQFF. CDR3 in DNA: TGTGCCAGCAGCCAGACTAGCGGGGGGGCAGGTGAGCAGTTCTTC.

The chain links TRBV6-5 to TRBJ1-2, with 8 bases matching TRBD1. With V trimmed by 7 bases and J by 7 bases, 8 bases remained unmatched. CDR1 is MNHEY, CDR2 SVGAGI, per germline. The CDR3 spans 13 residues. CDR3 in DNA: TGTGCCAGCACCCCGGGCAGGGGGCTTGGCTACACCTTC. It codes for CASTPGRGLGYTF.

The CDR3 sequence: CASSDRETASTEETQYF. The CDR3 DNA is TGTGCCAGCAGTGATAGAGAGACAGCCAGCACTGAAGAGACCCAGTACTTC. The rearrangement links TRBV25-1 to TRBJ2-5; maybe TRBD1 (5 bases). The CDR3 runs 17 residues. Germline loops: CDR1 MGHDK, CDR2 SYGVNS. The germline V and J ends were trimmed by 3 bases and 3 bases, with 20 bases remaining between them.

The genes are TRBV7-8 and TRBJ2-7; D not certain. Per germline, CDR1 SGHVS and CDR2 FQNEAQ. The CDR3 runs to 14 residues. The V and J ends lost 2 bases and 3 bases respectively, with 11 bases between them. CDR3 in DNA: TGTGCCAGCAGCTTATCAGAAGTTTACTACGAGCAGTACTTC. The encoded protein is CASSLSEVYYEQYF.

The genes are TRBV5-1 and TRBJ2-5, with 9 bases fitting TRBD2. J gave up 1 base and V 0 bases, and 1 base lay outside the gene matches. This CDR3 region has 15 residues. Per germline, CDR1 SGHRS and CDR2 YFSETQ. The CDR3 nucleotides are TGCGCCAGCAGCTTGGATAGCGGGGGCCAAGAGACCCAGTACTTC. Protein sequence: CASSLDSGGQETQYF.

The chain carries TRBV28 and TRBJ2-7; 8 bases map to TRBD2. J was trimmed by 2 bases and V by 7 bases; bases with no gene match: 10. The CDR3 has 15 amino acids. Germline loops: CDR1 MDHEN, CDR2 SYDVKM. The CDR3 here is CASKTTGGAPYEQYF. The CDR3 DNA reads TGTGCCAGCAAAACCACGGGGGGGGCCCCCTACGAGCAGTACTTC.

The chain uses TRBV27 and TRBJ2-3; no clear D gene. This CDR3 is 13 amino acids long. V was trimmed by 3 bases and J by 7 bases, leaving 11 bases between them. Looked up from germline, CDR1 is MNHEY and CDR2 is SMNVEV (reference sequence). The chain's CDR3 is CASSLFLGYTQYF. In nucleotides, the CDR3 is TGTGCCAGCAGTTTGTTTCTAGGATATACGCAGTATTTT.

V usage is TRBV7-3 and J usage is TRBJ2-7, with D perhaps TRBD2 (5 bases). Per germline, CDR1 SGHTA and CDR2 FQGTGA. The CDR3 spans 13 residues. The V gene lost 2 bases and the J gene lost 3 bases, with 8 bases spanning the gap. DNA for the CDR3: TGTGCCAGCAGCTTAGCGGCGGGCTACGAGCAGTACTTC. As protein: CASSLAAGYEQYF.

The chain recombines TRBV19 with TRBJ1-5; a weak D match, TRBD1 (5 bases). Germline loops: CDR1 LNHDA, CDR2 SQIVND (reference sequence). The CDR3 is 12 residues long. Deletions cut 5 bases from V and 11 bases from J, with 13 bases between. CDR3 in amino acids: CASSPLPGAQHF. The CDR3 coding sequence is TGTGCCAGTAGTCCCCTGCCGGGGGCCCAGCATTTT.

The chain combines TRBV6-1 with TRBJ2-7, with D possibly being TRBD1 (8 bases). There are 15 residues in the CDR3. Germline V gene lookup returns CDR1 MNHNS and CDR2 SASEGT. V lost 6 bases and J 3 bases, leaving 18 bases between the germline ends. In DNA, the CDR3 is TGTGCCAGCAGAACAACAGGGGGGGTCGGCTACGAGCAGTACTTC. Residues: CASRTTGGVGYEQYF.

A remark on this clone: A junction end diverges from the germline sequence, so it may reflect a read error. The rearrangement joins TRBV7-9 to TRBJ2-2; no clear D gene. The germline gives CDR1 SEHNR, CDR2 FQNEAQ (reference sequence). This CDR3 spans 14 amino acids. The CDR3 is CSSSLTGNTGELFF. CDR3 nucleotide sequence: TGTTCCAGCAGCTTAACGGGTAACACCGGGGAGCTGTTTTTT.

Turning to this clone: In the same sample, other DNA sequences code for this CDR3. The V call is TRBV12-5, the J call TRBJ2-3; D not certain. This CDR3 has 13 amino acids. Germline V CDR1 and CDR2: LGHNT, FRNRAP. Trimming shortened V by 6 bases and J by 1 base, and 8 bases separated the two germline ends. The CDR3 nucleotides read TGTGCTAGTGGCCGAACAGGCACAGATACGCAGTATTTT. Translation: CASGRTGTDTQYF.

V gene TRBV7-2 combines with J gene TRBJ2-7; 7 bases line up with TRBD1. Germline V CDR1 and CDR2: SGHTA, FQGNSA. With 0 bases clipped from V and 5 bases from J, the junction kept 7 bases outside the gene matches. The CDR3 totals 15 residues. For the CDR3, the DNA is TGTGCCAGCAGCTTAGCAACGGCAGGGGGTCACGAGCAGTACTTC. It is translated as CASSLATAGGHEQYF.

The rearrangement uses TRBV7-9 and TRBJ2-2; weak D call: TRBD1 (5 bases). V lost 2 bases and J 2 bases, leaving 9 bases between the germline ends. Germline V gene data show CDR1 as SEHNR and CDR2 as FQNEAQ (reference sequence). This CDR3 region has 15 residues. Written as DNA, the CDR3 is TGTGCCAGCAGCTTACCAGGGCCAAACACCGGGGAGCTGTTTTTT. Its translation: CASSLPGPNTGELFF.

The CDR3 bases are TGCGCCAGCAGTACCCAGGGGGCTGCTGAAGCTTTCTTT. This translates into CASSTQGAAEAFF. The chain combines TRBV10-1 with TRBJ1-1, with 8 nucleotides matching TRBD1. CDR1 is WNHNN and CDR2 is SYGVQD in the germline V gene (reference sequence). The CDR3 runs to 13 residues. With 5 bases clipped from V and 6 bases from J, the junction kept 5 bases outside the gene matches.

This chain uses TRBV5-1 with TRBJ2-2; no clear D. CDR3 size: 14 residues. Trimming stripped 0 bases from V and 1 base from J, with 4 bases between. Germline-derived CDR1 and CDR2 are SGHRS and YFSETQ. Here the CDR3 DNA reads TGCGCCAGCAGCTTGGAGCGGAACACCGGGGAGCTGTTTTTT. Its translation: CASSLERNTGELFF.

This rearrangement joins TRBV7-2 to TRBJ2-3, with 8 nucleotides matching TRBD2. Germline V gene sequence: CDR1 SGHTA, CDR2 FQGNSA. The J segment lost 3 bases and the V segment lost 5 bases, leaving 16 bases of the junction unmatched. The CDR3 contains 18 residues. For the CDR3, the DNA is TGTGCCAGCAGCCCCGACCGCTTCCGGGGGGGGAAGACAGATACGCAGTATTTT. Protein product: CASSPDRFRGGKTDTQYF.

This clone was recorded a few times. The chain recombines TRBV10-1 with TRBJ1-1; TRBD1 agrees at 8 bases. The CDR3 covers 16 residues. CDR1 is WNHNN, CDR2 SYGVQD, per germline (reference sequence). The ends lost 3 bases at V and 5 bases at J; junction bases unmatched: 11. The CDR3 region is CASSDSRTGLRTEAFF. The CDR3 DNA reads TGCGCCAGCAGTGACTCTAGGACAGGGTTAAGAACTGAAGCTTTCTTT.

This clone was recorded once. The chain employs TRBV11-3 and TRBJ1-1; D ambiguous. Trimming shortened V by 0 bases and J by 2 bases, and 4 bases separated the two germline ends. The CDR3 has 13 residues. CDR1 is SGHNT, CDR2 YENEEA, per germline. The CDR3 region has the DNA TGTGCCAGCAGCTTAGAATCAAACACTGAAGCTTTCTTT. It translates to CASSLESNTEAFF. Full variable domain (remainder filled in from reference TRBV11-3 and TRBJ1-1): EAGVVQSPRYKIIEKKQPVAFWCNPISGHNTLYWYLQNLGQGPELLIRYENEEAVDDSQLPKDRFSAERLKGVDSTLKIQPAELGDSAVYLCASSLESNTEAFFGQGTRLTVV.

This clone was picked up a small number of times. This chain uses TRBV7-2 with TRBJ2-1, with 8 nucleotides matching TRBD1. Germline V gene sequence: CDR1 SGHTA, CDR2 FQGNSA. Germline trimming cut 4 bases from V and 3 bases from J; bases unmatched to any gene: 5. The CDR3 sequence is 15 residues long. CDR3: CASSSDRGGYNEQFF. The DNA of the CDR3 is TGTGCCAGCAGCTCAGACAGGGGTGGCTACAATGAGCAGTTCTTC. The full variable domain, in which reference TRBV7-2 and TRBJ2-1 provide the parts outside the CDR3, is GAGVSQSPSNKVTEKGKDVELRCDPISGHTALYWYRQSLGQGLEFLIYFQGNSAPDKSGLPSDRFSAERTGGSVSTLTIQRTQQEDSAVYLCASSSDRGGYNEQFFGPGTRLTVL.

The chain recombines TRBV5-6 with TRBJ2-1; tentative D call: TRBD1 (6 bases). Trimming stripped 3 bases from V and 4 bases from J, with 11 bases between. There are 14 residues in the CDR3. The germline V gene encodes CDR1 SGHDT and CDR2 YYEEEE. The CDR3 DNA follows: TGTGCCAGCAGCTCGGCTAGGGGGTACAATGAGCAGTTCTTC. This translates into CASSSARGYNEQFF.

The CDR3 sequence is CASSRELAGGYNEQFF. The CDR3 region has the DNA TGTGCCAGCAGCCGAGAACTAGCGGGGGGGTACAATGAGCAGTTCTTC. The chain combines TRBV28 with TRBJ2-1, with 13 bases lining up with TRBD2. This CDR3 is 16 amino acids long. With 6 bases clipped from V and 4 bases from J, the junction kept 6 bases outside the gene matches. The germline gives CDR1 MDHEN, CDR2 SYDVKM. Together with reference TRBV28 and TRBJ2-1, the CDR3 gives the full variable domain: DVKVTQSSRYLVKRTGEKVFLECVQDMDHENMFWYRQDPGLGLRLIYFSYDVKMKEKGDIPEGYSVSREKKERFSLILESASTNQTSMYLCASSRELAGGYNEQFFGPGTRLTVL.

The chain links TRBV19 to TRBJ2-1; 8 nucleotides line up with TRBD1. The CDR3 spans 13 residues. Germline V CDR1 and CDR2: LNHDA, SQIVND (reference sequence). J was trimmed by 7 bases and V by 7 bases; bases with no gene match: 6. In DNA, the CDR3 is TGTGCCAGTACTAGGAACAGGGGGAATGAGCAGTTCTTC. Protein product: CASTRNRGNEQFF.

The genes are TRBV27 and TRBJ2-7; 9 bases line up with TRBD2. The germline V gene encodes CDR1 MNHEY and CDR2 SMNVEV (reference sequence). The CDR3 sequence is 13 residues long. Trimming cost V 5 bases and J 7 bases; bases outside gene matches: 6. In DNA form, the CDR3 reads TGTGCCAGCAGTCCTCGTCTAGCGGGAGAGCAGTACTTC. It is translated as CASSPRLAGEQYF.

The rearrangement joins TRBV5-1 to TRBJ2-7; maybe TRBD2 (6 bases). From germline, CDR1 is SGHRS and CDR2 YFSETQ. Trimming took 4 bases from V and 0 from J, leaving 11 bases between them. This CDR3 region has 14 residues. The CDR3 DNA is TGCGCCAGCAGCATCCGGGACTCCTCCTACGAGCAGTACTTC. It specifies CASSIRDSSYEQYF. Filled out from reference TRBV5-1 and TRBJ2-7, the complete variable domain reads KAGVTQTPRYLIKTRGQQVTLSCSPISGHRSVSWYQQTPGQGLQFLFEYFSETQRNKGNFPGRFSGRQFSNSRSEMNVSTLELGDSALYLCASSIRDSSYEQYFGPGTRLTVT.

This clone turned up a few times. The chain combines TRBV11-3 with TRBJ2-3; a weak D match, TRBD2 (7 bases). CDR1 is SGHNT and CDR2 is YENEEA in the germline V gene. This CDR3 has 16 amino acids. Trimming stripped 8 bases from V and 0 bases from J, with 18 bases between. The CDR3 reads CASPRGAGPSTDTQYF. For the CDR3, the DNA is TGTGCCAGCCCCAGGGGAGCGGGGCCTAGCACAGATACGCAGTATTTT. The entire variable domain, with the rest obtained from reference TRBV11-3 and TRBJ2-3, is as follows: EAGVVQSPRYKIIEKKQPVAFWCNPISGHNTLYWYLQNLGQGPELLIRYENEEAVDDSQLPKDRFSAERLKGVDSTLKIQPAELGDSAVYLCASPRGAGPSTDTQYFGPGTRLTVL.

CDR3 in amino acids: CASSLTGGGPQHF. CDR3 in DNA: TGTGCCAGCAGCTTAACTGGGGGCGGGCCCCAGCATTTT. The chain links TRBV7-3 to TRBJ1-5, with D possibly matching TRBD1 (6 bases). Trimming took 0 bases from V and 9 from J, leaving 9 bases between them. CDR1 is SGHTA, CDR2 FQGTGA, per germline. This CDR3 region has 13 residues.

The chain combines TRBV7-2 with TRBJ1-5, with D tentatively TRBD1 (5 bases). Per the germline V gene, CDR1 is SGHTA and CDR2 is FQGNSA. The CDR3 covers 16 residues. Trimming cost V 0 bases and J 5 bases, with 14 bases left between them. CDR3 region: CASSLASGSFDQPQHF. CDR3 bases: TGTGCCAGCAGCTTAGCGTCAGGGTCTTTCGATCAGCCCCAGCATTTT.

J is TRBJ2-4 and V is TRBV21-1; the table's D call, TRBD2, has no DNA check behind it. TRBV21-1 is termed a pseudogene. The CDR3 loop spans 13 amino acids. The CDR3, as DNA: TGTGCCAGCAGCCTCCGGGACGGGAGCATTCAGTACTTC. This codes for CASSLRDGSIQYF.

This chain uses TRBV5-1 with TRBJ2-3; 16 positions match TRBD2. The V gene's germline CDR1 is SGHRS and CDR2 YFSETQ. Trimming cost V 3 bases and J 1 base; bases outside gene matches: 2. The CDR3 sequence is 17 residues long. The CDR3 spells CASSWGLAGGGTDTQYF. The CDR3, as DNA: TGCGCCAGCAGCTGGGGACTAGCGGGGGGGGGCACAGATACGCAGTATTTT.

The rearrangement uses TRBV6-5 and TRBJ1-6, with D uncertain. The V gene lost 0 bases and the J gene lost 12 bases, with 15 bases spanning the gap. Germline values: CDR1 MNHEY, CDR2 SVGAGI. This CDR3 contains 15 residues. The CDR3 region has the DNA TGTGCCAGCAGTTACTCCGTCCCCGTGGGAGGACCCCTCCACTTT. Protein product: CASSYSVPVGGPLHF.